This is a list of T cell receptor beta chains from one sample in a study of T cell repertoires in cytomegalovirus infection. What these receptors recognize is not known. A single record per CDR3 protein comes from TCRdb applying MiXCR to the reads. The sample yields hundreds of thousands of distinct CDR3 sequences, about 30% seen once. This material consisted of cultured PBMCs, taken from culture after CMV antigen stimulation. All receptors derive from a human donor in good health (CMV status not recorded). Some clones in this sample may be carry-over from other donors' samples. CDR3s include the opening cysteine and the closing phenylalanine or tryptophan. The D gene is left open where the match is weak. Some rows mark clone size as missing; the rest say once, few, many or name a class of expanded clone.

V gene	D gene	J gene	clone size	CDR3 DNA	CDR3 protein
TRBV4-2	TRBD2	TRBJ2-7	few	TGTGCCAGCAGCCAATTCGGCGGGGGGGACTACGAGCAGTACTTC	CASSQFGGGDYEQYF
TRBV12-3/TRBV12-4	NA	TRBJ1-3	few	TGTGCCAGCAATGCTCCGGGAAACACCATATATTTT	CASNAPGNTIYF
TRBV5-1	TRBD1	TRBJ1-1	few	TGCGCCAGCAGCAGAACAGGGGTTTACACTGAAGCTTTCTTT	CASSRTGVYTEAFF
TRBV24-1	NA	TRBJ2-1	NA	TGTGCCACCAGTGGGACTACTACGCGGGATGAGCAGTTCTTC	CATSGTTTRDEQFF
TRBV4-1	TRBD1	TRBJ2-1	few	TGCGCCAGCAGCCAAGTCGGGACAGGGATTCTCGATGAGCAGTTCTTC	CASSQVGTGILDEQFF
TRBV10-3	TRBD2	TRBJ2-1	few	TGTGCCATCAGTGGGGGGACTAGCGGGACCTACAATGAGCAGTTCTTC	CAISGGTSGTYNEQFF
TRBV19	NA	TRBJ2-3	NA	TGTGCCACCTCACAGGGGGGGAGGGCAGATACGCAGTATTTT	CATSQGGRADTQYF
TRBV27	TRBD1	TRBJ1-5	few	TGTGCCAGCAGTTTATCGATGACAGGGGTCGACCAGCCCCAGCATTTT	CASSLSMTGVDQPQHF
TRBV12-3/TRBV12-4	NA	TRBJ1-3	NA	TGTGCCAGCAGTTTTAATCCCGACAGTTCTGGAAACACCATATATTTT	CASSFNPDSSGNTIYF
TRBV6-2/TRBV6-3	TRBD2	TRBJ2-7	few	TGTGCCAGCTCGGGACTAGCGGGCTACGAGCAGTACTTC	CASSGLAGYEQYF
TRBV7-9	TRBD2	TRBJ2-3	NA	TGTGCCAGCAGCCCCAGGACTAGCGGGGGGATCTTT	CASSPRTSGGIF
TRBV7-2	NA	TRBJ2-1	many	TGTGCCAGCAGCCTAACTAGCCCCTACAATGAGCAGTTCTTC	CASSLTSPYNEQFF
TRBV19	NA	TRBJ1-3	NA	TGTGCCAGTAGCCGCGGACAGCGAAACACCATATATTTT	CASSRGQRNTIYF
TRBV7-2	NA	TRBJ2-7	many	TGTGCCAGCAGCTTAGCGTTCTCCTACGAGCAGTACTTC	CASSLAFSYEQYF
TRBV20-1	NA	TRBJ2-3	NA	TGCAGTGCTAGCCCCCCAGGTCAGCGGAGCACAGATACGCAGTATTTT	CSASPPGQRSTDTQYF